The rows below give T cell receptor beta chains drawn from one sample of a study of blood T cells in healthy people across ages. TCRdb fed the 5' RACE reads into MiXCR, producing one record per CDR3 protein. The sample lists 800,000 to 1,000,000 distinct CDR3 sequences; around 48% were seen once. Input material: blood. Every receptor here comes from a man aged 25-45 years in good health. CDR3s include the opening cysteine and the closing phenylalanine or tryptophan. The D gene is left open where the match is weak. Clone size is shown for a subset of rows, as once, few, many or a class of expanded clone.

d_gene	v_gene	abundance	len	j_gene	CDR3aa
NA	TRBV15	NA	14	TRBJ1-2	CATSRAPKTDGYTF
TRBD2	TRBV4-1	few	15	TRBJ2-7	CASSQEGTSGYEQYF
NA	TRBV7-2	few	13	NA	CASSLQLDLEQYF
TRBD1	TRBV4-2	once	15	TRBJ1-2	CASSQVDRDAYDYTF
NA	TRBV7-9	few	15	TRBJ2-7	CASSSSNRDSYEQYF
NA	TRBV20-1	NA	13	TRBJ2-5	CSTSGAGVGTQYF
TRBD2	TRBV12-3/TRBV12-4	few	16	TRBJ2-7	CASSLWGGTKAYEQYF
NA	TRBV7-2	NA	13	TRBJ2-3	CANRSWGSDTQYF
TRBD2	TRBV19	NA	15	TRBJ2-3	CASSDLAGATETQYF
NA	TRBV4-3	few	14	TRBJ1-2	CASSQDPGVYGYTF
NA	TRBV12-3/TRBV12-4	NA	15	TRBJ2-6	CASNVLGAGANVLTF
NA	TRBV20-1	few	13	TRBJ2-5	CSASRTAQETQYF
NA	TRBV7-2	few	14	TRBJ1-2	CASSQPAGNYGYTF
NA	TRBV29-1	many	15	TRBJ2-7	CSVKSTLGASYEQYF
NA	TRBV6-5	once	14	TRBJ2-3	CASSYDGYTDTQYF
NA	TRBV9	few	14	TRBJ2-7	CASSVETASYEQYF
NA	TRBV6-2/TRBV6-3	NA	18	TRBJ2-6	CASSYIGLLRTGANVLTF